These 31 T cell receptor beta chains were all obtained from the same sample, sequenced in a study of blood T cells in healthy people across ages. The authors ran a second PCR of 7 to 11 cycles using a sample-barcoded 5' primer and a J-beta primer mix. TCRdb reprocessed the 5' RACE reads via MiXCR and lists one record per CDR3 protein. The sample has over 450,000 distinct CDR3 sequences, about 24% seen once. This same sample was also taken into another study, of T cells of mothers and their children.

Sequenced: blood. The receptors derive from a boy aged 5 to 17 in good health.

The V gene is TRBV7-2, the J gene TRBJ2-3; TRBD2 matches at 7 bases. This CDR3 spans 14 amino acids. Germline CDR1 is SGHTA and CDR2 is FQGNSA. J was trimmed by 4 bases and V by 5 bases; bases with no gene match: 6. DNA for the CDR3: TGTGCCAGCAGCCTAAGGACTAGTGCAGATACGCAGTATTTT. Amino acids: CASSLRTSADTQYF.

CDR3 amino acids: CASSPQSYRGAPEKLFF. The CDR3 DNA follows: TGTGCCAGCTCACCTCAATCGTACAGGGGAGCCCCGGAAAAACTGTTTTTT. The gene calls are TRBV18 and TRBJ1-4, with 7 bases matching TRBD1. The CDR3 extends over 17 amino acids. Looked up from germline, CDR1 is KGHSH and CDR2 is LQKENI. Losses at the gene ends were 3 bases for V and 8 bases for J; bases not matched to a gene: 15.

The rearrangement links TRBV24-1 to TRBJ2-2; a possible D gene is TRBD2 (5 bases). The germline V and J ends were trimmed by 0 bases and 5 bases, with 6 bases remaining between them. The CDR3 extends over 14 amino acids. Looked up from germline, CDR1 is KGHDR and CDR2 is SFDVKD. The CDR3 reads CATSDLPGTGELFF. Written as DNA, the CDR3 is TGTGCCACCAGTGATTTGCCGGGGACCGGGGAGCTGTTTTTT.

The chain carries TRBV6-2 or TRBV6-3 and TRBJ2-6; D ambiguous. Germline V gene lookup returns CDR1 MNHEY and CDR2 SVGEGT. V lost 5 bases, J lost 0 bases, and 8 bases lay in between. There are 15 residues in the CDR3. The CDR3 here is CASSLDLSGANVLTF. The CDR3 nucleotides read TGTGCCAGCAGTCTTGACCTCTCTGGGGCCAACGTCCTGACTTTC.

The chain couples TRBV6-1 to TRBJ2-3; D might be TRBD2 (6 bases). V lost 2 bases to trimming and J lost 4 bases, with 13 bases between them. Germline CDR1 is MNHNS and CDR2 is SASEGT. CDR3 length equals 15 residues. CDR3 sequence reads: CASSETTGGADTQYF. The CDR3 region has the DNA TGTGCCAGCAGTGAAACGACTGGCGGGGCAGATACGCAGTATTTT.

In this sample, this clonotype turned up a few times. The rearrangement joins TRBV5-1 to TRBJ2-3; the match to TRBD1 covers 12 bases. V dropped 4 bases and J dropped 2; count of bases not matched to a gene: 5. Germline CDR1 and CDR2: SGHRS and YFSETQ. This CDR3 is 16 amino acids long. The CDR3 DNA is TGCGCCAGCAGCACGGGACAGGGGGCTCACACAGATACGCAGTATTTT. Translation: CASSTGQGAHTDTQYF.

This chain connects TRBV7-9 to TRBJ2-5; a weak D match, TRBD1 (5 bases). With 0 bases removed from V and 5 bases from J, the gap between germline ends came to 25 bases. The CDR3 runs to 19 residues. CDR1 is SEHNR, CDR2 FQNEAQ, per germline (reference sequence). CDR3 sequence: CASSLALPWGSTTWETQYF. DNA for the CDR3: TGTGCCAGCAGCTTAGCGCTCCCCTGGGGCAGTACGACGTGGGAGACCCAGTACTTC.

The chain employs TRBV2 and TRBJ2-3, with 11 bases matching TRBD2. The junction had 15 bases not matched to a gene; V was cut back by 7 bases and J by 6 bases. This CDR3 spans 17 amino acids. The germline V gene encodes CDR1 SNHLY and CDR2 FYNNEI. The CDR3 here is CASTGTSGRILGDTQYF. CDR3 nucleotides: TGTGCCAGCACTGGAACTAGCGGGAGAATATTGGGGGATACGCAGTATTTT.

In this sample, this clonotype turned up many times. The CDR3 is CASSSSGRSETQYF. The CDR3 DNA follows: TGTGCCAGCAGTTCTAGCGGGAGGTCAGAGACCCAGTACTTC. This chain links TRBV28 with TRBJ2-5; 11 bases fit TRBD2. The CDR3 runs 14 residues. V lost 4 bases to trimming and J lost 4 bases; unmatched junction nucleotides: 2. The germline V gene encodes CDR1 MDHEN and CDR2 SYDVKM.

This clonotype was found a few times. The V and J genes are TRBV12-3 or TRBV12-4 and TRBJ2-3, with TRBD1 identical over 7 bases. The CDR3 runs 15 residues. V shed 6 bases, J shed 2 bases, and the junction held 8 bases outside the gene matches. CDR3 DNA sequence: TGTGCCAGCAGCAAACAGGGGACCCCCACAGATACGCAGTATTTT. Amino acids: CASSKQGTPTDTQYF.

V and J are TRBV24-1 and TRBJ1-2; the match to TRBD1 covers 10 bases. CDR3 length equals 14 residues. V trimming: 5 bases; J trimming: 4 bases; junction bases outside the gene matches: 3. Germline CDR1 is KGHDR and CDR2 is SFDVKD. CDR3 bases: TGTGCCACCAGTGCCCGACAGGGGGCCTATGGCTACACCTTC. This codes for CATSARQGAYGYTF.

This clonotype was seen a handful of times. This chain uses TRBV4-3 with TRBJ2-7; weak D call: TRBD1 (6 bases). Germline assignment: CDR1 LGHNA and CDR2 YSLEER. The CDR3 loop spans 15 amino acids. V was pared by 3 bases and J by 0 bases, with 12 bases between. CDR3 region: CASSQGRTASYEQYF. CDR3 DNA: TGCGCCAGCAGCCAGGGAAGGACAGCCTCCTACGAGCAGTACTTC.

This clonotype was seen only a few times. V and J are TRBV5-1 and TRBJ2-3; unclear D gene. This CDR3 is built from 14 residues. Trimming took off 0 bases at V and 3 bases at J, with 8 bases between the two ends. Germline V CDR1 and CDR2: SGHRS, YFSETQ. The CDR3 protein is CASSLAVETDTQYF. CDR3 DNA sequence: TGCGCCAGCAGCTTGGCAGTGGAAACAGATACGCAGTATTTT.

The chain is built from TRBV2 and TRBJ1-4; TRBD1 aligns across 7 bases. Germline V gene lookup returns CDR1 SNHLY and CDR2 FYNNEI. The CDR3 contains 15 residues. The J segment lost 5 bases and the V segment lost 6 bases, leaving 9 bases of the junction unmatched. CDR3: CASRVETGRNEKLFF. For the CDR3, the DNA is TGTGCCAGCAGAGTGGAGACAGGGAGGAATGAAAAACTGTTTTTT. The full variable domain, with the rest looked up from reference TRBV2 and TRBJ1-4, is EPEVTQTPSHQVTQMGQEVILRCVPISNHLYFYWYRQILGQKVEFLVSFYNNEISEKSEIFDDQFSVERPDGSNFTLKIRSTKLEDSAMYFCASRVETGRNEKLFFGSGTQLSVL.

Comment on this clonotype: One base away lies a much larger clone, so this may be a sequencing read error. The chain carries TRBV5-5 and TRBJ2-5, with D hard to call. CDR3 length: 13 residues. V was clipped by 2 bases and J by 2 bases, with 7 bases between them. In germline, CDR1 is SGHKS, CDR2 YYEKEE (reference sequence). CDR3 nucleotides: TGTGCCAGCAGCTTACAGTGGCAAGAGACCCAGTACTTC. Translation: CASSLQWQETQYF.

V and J are TRBV5-1 and TRBJ1-1; D is unresolved. Germline V gene lookup returns CDR1 SGHRS and CDR2 YFSETQ. The germline V and J ends were trimmed by 4 bases and 2 bases, with 9 bases remaining between them. The CDR3 has 13 amino acids. CDR3 sequence reads: CASSGEPNTEAFF. CDR3 DNA: TGCGCCAGCAGCGGTGAGCCCAACACTGAAGCTTTCTTT. Full variable domain (remainder filled in from reference TRBV5-1 and TRBJ1-1): KAGVTQTPRYLIKTRGQQVTLSCSPISGHRSVSWYQQTPGQGLQFLFEYFSETQRNKGNFPGRFSGRQFSNSRSEMNVSTLELGDSALYLCASSGEPNTEAFFGQGTRLTVV.

The gene calls are TRBV28 and TRBJ1-1, with 9 bases fitting TRBD1. The CDR3 is 17 residues long. After removal of 5 bases from V and 10 bases from J, the junction contained 20 bases not matched to a gene. The germline CDR1 and CDR2 sequences are MDHEN and SYDVKM. CDR3 residues: CASSERGSGTGRFRAFF. DNA of the CDR3: TGTGCCAGCAGTGAGCGGGGCTCCGGGACAGGGAGGTTTAGAGCTTTCTTT. Filled out from reference TRBV28 and TRBJ1-1, the complete variable domain reads DVKVTQSSRYLVKRTGEKVFLECVQDMDHENMFWYRQDPGLGLRLIYFSYDVKMKEKGDIPEGYSVSREKKERFSLILESASTNQTSMYLCASSERGSGTGRFRAFFGQGTRLTVV.

The chain joins TRBV20-1 to TRBJ2-7; 9 positions agree with TRBD2. The J segment lost 6 bases and the V segment lost 2 bases, leaving 8 bases of the junction unmatched. Per the germline V gene, CDR1 is DFQATT and CDR2 is SNEGSKA (reference sequence). The CDR3 contains 14 residues. The CDR3 DNA reads TGCAGTGCTAGAACTCTAGCGGGAAAAGGCGAGCAGTACTTC. Encoded protein: CSARTLAGKGEQYF.

The chain couples TRBV6-5 to TRBJ2-3; TRBD2 aligns across 10 bases. The CDR3 totals 15 residues. Per germline, CDR1 MNHEY and CDR2 SVGAGI. Germline trimming cut 2 bases from V and 4 bases from J; bases unmatched to any gene: 3. CDR3 residues: CASSYSGGGSDTQYF. CDR3 sequence (DNA): TGTGCCAGCAGTTACAGCGGGGGGGGCTCAGATACGCAGTATTTT.

The gene calls are TRBV18 and TRBJ1-4, with D uncertain. V was shortened by 3 bases and J by 5 bases, with 10 bases between the two germline ends. The CDR3 has 14 residues. Germline assignment: CDR1 KGHSH and CDR2 LQKENI. CDR3 sequence (DNA): TGTGCCAGCTCACCGGCGCAGCGGAATGAAAAACTGTTTTTT. Protein product: CASSPAQRNEKLFF.

This clonotype was seen a handful of times. The V call is TRBV7-9, the J call TRBJ1-4; D remains ambiguous. This CDR3 is built from 14 residues. The germline V gene encodes CDR1 SEHNR and CDR2 FQNEAQ (reference sequence). Between the trimmed V and J ends, which lost 5 bases and 8 bases, there was a span of 15 bases. Here the CDR3 DNA reads TGTGCCAGCAGCCCGTCGGGCCTTAAGGAAAAACTGTTTTTT. Protein: CASSPSGLKEKLFF.

The gene calls are TRBV28 and TRBJ2-5, with 7 nucleotides matching TRBD2. V lost 2 bases and J lost 9; bases outside the gene matches: 12. The CDR3 loop spans 15 amino acids. The V gene's germline CDR1 is MDHEN and CDR2 SYDVKM. The CDR3 nucleotides are TGTGCCAGCAGTTTACCAGCGGGACCTACCGTGGCCCAGTACTTC. This gives the protein CASSLPAGPTVAQYF.

This clonotype was detected only a few times. CDR3 protein: CASIGSADTQYF. The DNA of the CDR3 is TGTGCCAGCATTGGATCGGCAGATACGCAGTATTTT. V gene TRBV27 combines with J gene TRBJ2-3; no firm D call. Germline assignment: CDR1 MNHEY and CDR2 SMNVEV (reference sequence). Trimming cost V 7 bases and J 4 bases, with 9 bases left between them. This CDR3 has 12 residues.

Written as DNA, the CDR3 is TGTGCCAGCAGCCCACATTCTGTACGGAGGGTGGACGAAAAACTGTTTTTT. Translated: CASSPHSVRRVDEKLFF. The genes are TRBV4-2 and TRBJ1-4; D uncertain. Trimming stripped 4 bases from V and 8 bases from J, with 23 bases between. Germline values: CDR1 LGHNA, CDR2 YNFKEQ. This CDR3 has 17 residues.

In its sample, this clonotype was seen a few times. The rearrangement joins TRBV11-2 to TRBJ1-3; 10 bases line up with TRBD1. Germline lookup yields CDR1 SGHAT and CDR2 FQNNGV. Trimming took 1 base from V and 4 from J; bases not matched to a gene: 16. CDR3 length equals 20 residues. The CDR3 spells CASSLVPSGQGVSSGNTIYF. Written as DNA, the CDR3 is TGTGCCAGCAGCTTAGTTCCCTCAGGACAGGGGGTCTCGTCAGGAAACACCATATATTTT.

The chain is built from TRBV28 and TRBJ2-7, with TRBD2 matching 10 bases. This CDR3 has 15 amino acids. Germline CDR1 MDHEN, CDR2 SYDVKM. After removal of 2 bases from V and 4 bases from J, the junction contained 5 bases not matched to a gene. This CDR3 is CASSLPGLAFYEQYF. The DNA of the CDR3 is TGTGCCAGCAGTTTACCGGGACTAGCGTTTTACGAGCAGTACTTC. The variable domain in full, with the rest retrieved from reference TRBV28 and TRBJ2-7, is DVKVTQSSRYLVKRTGEKVFLECVQDMDHENMFWYRQDPGLGLRLIYFSYDVKMKEKGDIPEGYSVSREKKERFSLILESASTNQTSMYLCASSLPGLAFYEQYFGPGTRLTVT.

The chain uses TRBV7-9 and TRBJ2-7, with D hard to call. CDR1 is SEHNR and CDR2 is FQNEAQ in the germline V gene (reference sequence). V gave up 0 bases and J gave up 4 bases, with 10 bases separating them. The CDR3 is 14 residues long. CDR3 DNA: TGTGCCAGCAGCTTAGCAGGGCTTCAGTACGAGCAGTACTTC. This gives the protein CASSLAGLQYEQYF. Drawing the rest from reference TRBV7-9 and TRBJ2-7, the complete variable domain is DTGVSQNPRHKITKRGQNVTFRCDPISEHNRLYWYRQTLGQGPEFLTYFQNEAQLEKSRLLSDRFSAERPKGSFSTLEIQRTEQGDSAMYLCASSLAGLQYEQYFGPGTRLTVT.

This clonotype was found a few times. The chain has TRBV29-1 and TRBJ1-1; D not certain. CDR1 is SQVTM, CDR2 ANQGSEA, per germline. With 5 bases removed from V and 2 bases from J, the gap between germline ends came to 12 bases. The CDR3 is made up of 13 amino acids. The CDR3 DNA follows: TGCAGCGTTAAGCTGGGCCTTAACACTGAAGCTTTCTTT. Translating it yields CSVKLGLNTEAFF.

This chain links TRBV29-1 with TRBJ1-1; tentative D call: TRBD1 (6 bases). Trimming removed 7 bases from V and 6 bases from J, with 18 bases in between. CDR3 length: 13 amino acids. Germline assignment: CDR1 SQVTM and CDR2 ANQGSEA. The CDR3 region has the DNA TGCAGCGCTCATGACAGGTCAAGCGCTGAAGCTTTCTTT. It specifies CSAHDRSSAEAFF.

There are many counts of this clonotype. This chain joins TRBV7-9 and TRBJ2-5, with 11 bases lining up with TRBD2. CDR3 length: 14 amino acids. CDR1 and CDR2 from the germline V gene are SEHNR and FQNEAQ (reference sequence). Trimming took 5 bases from V and 5 from J; bases not matched to a gene: 4. CDR3 coding DNA: TGTGCCAGCAGCCCTCGGACTAGCGGGGAGACCCAGTACTTC. This translates into CASSPRTSGETQYF.

This clonotype was recorded a few times. The V gene is TRBV9, the J gene TRBJ2-3; 7 nucleotides align to TRBD2. The junction had 22 bases not matched to a gene; V was cut back by 7 bases and J by 11 bases. In germline, CDR1 is SGDLS, CDR2 YYNGEE. CDR3 length: 16 amino acids. The DNA of the CDR3 is TGTGCCAGCGACCCAAAACGGGACTATCTCACAAAGGGGCAGTATTTT. Protein product: CASDPKRDYLTKGQYF.